This TCR beta chain was documented in a study of a mutant IDH1 vaccine in newly diagnosed glioma. Study overall: Vaccines began 4-6 weeks after radiotherapy alone, or with temozolomide cycles. Antecedent treatment encompassed radiotherapy, temozolomide, or their combination; the majority received both.

This clone was seen a few times. The antigen remains unidentified. As to time point: week 11, during vaccination. It was 300 ug of mutant IDH1 20-mer peptide that made up each vaccine dose, given with topical imiquimod. Every donor had a new WHO grade 3 or 4 astrocytoma that was IDH1-mutant, with loss of nuclear ATRX. V was pared by 7 bases and J by 12 bases, with 17 bases between. CDR1 and CDR2 from the germline V gene are GTSNPN and SVGIG (reference sequence). The CDR3 loop spans 11 amino acids. Sequenced by immunoSEQ multiplex PCR; TCRdb stores in-frame clones only, minus some. This table holds about 32,000 clones, roughly 78% found once. Regarding the study as a whole: It seemed that pseudoprogression was not linked to changes in the top peripheral T cell clonotypes.

Source: PBMCs, taken from a glioma patient whose treatment included an IDH1 peptide vaccine. The source is a man aged 30-40 years with glioma. This chain joins TRBV30 and TRBJ2-3; no reliable D call. For the CDR3, the DNA is TGTGCCTTGTCAGGCTCCAGGCGTCAGTATTTT. Its translation is CALSGSRRQYF.